Below, 25 T cell receptor beta chains from the same sample are listed, as sequenced in a study of Graves' ophthalmopathy and Graves' hyperthyroidism. Transcripts of RNA were the source for amplifying TCR beta CDR3 regions. In the first round, RT-PCR was carried out with HTBI primers, and a multiplex PCR formed the second round. From the multiplex PCR reads, TCRdb called clonotypes with MiXCR, one entry per CDR3 protein. The sample lists roughly 700,000 distinct CDR3 sequences; 35% to 50% were seen once. What was sequenced was peripheral blood. These receptors originate from an adult man with Graves' ophthalmopathy.

The chain couples TRBV2 to TRBJ2-7, with D perhaps matching TRBD1 (6 bases). Germline CDR1 and CDR2: SNHLY and FYNNEI. This CDR3 is 13 amino acids long. V lost 5 bases, J lost 5 bases, and 13 bases lay in between. CDR3 protein: CASSSVGQNEQYF. The CDR3 DNA reads TGTGCCAGCAGTTCCGTGGGACAAAACGAGCAGTACTTC.

This clonotype was seen at least ten times. Here the CDR3 reads CASSEEGMNTEAFF. The CDR3 DNA follows: TGTGCCAGCAGTGAAGAGGGGATGAACACTGAAGCTTTCTTT. This sequence joins TRBV25-1 and TRBJ1-1; possible D gene TRBD1, 5 bases. Trimming shortened V by 2 bases and J by 0 bases, and 7 bases separated the two germline ends. The CDR3 spans 14 residues. Looked up from germline, CDR1 is MGHDK and CDR2 is SYGVNS.

V usage is TRBV19 and J usage is TRBJ2-7; D not resolved. The germline V gene encodes CDR1 LNHDA and CDR2 SQIVND (reference sequence). The CDR3 extends over 11 amino acids. V dropped 7 bases and J dropped 3 bases, with 7 bases sitting between them. CDR3 loop: CASKGFYEQYF. In DNA form, the CDR3 reads TGTGCCAGTAAGGGCTTCTACGAGCAGTACTTC. The whole variable domain, remainder taken from reference TRBV19 and TRBJ2-7, is DGGITQSPKYLFRKEGQNVTLSCEQNLNHDAMYWYRQDPGQGLRLIYYSQIVNDFQKGDIAEGYSVSREKKESFPLTVTSAQKNPTAFYLCASKGFYEQYFGPGTRLTVT.

This clonotype was seen ten or more times. The rearrangement links TRBV15 to TRBJ2-7, with a tentative D call TRBD1 (6 bases). Germline CDR1 LNHNV, CDR2 YYDKDF (reference sequence). CDR3 length equals 16 residues. V lost 5 bases, J lost 3 bases, and 20 bases lay in between. CDR3 DNA: TGTGCCACCAGCCCATCGGGCGGCAGGGGCGACTACGAGCAGTACTTC. Encoded protein: CATSPSGGRGDYEQYF.

The rearrangement uses TRBV25-1 and TRBJ1-6; 8 bases fit TRBD1. The ends lost 5 bases at V and 10 bases at J; junction bases unmatched: 10. CDR3 length equals 15 residues. Looked up from germline, CDR1 is MGHDK and CDR2 is SYGVNS. DNA of the CDR3: TGTGCCAGCAGTCCGACCGGGACAGGAGAATCACCCCTCCACTTT. This translates into CASSPTGTGESPLHF.

This clonotype showed up many times. The chain is built from TRBV14 and TRBJ1-2; unclear D gene. The CDR3 is made up of 14 amino acids. V gave up 3 bases and J gave up 5 bases, with 13 bases separating them. Looked up from germline, CDR1 is SGHDN and CDR2 is FVKESK. The CDR3 sequence is CASSHGRERYGYTF. DNA of the CDR3: TGTGCCAGCAGCCACGGACGGGAGAGGTATGGCTACACCTTC.

V usage is TRBV10-2 and J usage is TRBJ2-2, with 10 nucleotides matching TRBD2. Germline V gives CDR1 WSHSY, CDR2 SAAADI. V gave up 1 base and J gave up 6 bases; unmatched junction bases: 8. The CDR3 is 17 residues long. The DNA of the CDR3 is TGCGCCAGCAGTGAGTGGGCTAGCGGGAGATTGGCCGGGGAGCTGTTTTTT. This encodes CASSEWASGRLAGELFF.

V usage is TRBV2 and J usage is TRBJ1-6, with TRBD1 matching over 8 bases. CDR1 is SNHLY, CDR2 FYNNEI, per germline. Trimming removed 6 bases from V and 9 bases from J; junction bases left unmatched: 7. This CDR3 spans 14 amino acids. This CDR3 reads CASRATGEGSPLHF. The CDR3, as DNA: TGTGCCAGCAGGGCGACAGGGGAGGGTTCACCCCTCCACTTT.

In this sample, this clonotype turned up a few times. This chain joins TRBV29-1 and TRBJ2-2; D is perhaps TRBD2 (5 bases). Germline-derived CDR1 and CDR2 are SQVTM and ANQGSEA. The CDR3 sequence is 14 residues long. Deletions cut 4 bases from V and 6 bases from J, with 15 bases between. CDR3 in amino acids: CSVVIGSGSGELFF. The CDR3 DNA sequence: TGCAGCGTTGTAATAGGGTCGGGGTCCGGGGAGCTGTTTTTT.

The chain is built from TRBV20-1 and TRBJ2-7, with 8 bases aligning to TRBD1. V lost 4 bases, J lost 3 bases, and 5 bases stayed unmatched. The CDR3 spans 13 residues. CDR1 and CDR2 from the germline V gene are DFQATT and SNEGSKA (reference sequence). CDR3 sequence reads: CSANGQGSYEQYF. The CDR3 DNA reads as TGCAGTGCTAACGGACAGGGAAGCTACGAGCAGTACTTC.

The table lists this clonotype with many counts. The V and J genes are TRBV10-3 and TRBJ1-1; 10 bases agree with TRBD1. J lost 5 bases, V lost 5 bases, and 8 bases had no gene match. CDR1 is ENHRY and CDR2 is SYGVKD in the germline V gene. CDR3 length equals 15 residues. CDR3 loop: CAISLDRGGRTEAFF. The CDR3 DNA sequence: TGTGCCATCAGTCTGGACAGGGGGGGGAGGACTGAAGCTTTCTTT.

Only a few counts were recorded for this clonotype. The rearrangement joins TRBV19 to TRBJ1-1, with D tentatively TRBD1 (6 bases). Germline loops: CDR1 LNHDA, CDR2 SQIVND (reference sequence). V was clipped by 1 base and J by 1 base, with 13 bases between them. This CDR3 region has 16 residues. CDR3: CASSIVITGTNTEAFF. Here the CDR3 DNA reads TGTGCCAGTAGTATAGTTATCACAGGGACGAACACTGAAGCTTTCTTT.

For this clonotype: Since no conserved phenylalanine or tryptophan closes the CDR3, a read error is the likely cause. It is unclear where the CDR3 begins or ends on the DNA, so no DNA is shown, and the CDR3 is as TCRdb lists it. This chain links TRBV19 with TRBJ1-4. A total of 8 residues make up the CDR3, ends included. Per the germline V gene, CDR1 is LNHDA and CDR2 is SQIVND (reference sequence). The CDR3 reads CASSTHPL.

The chain couples TRBV2 to TRBJ1-5; no reliable D call. Germline CDR1 is SNHLY and CDR2 is FYNNEI. The CDR3 length is 13 residues. Trimming shortened V by 4 bases and J by 6 bases, and 10 bases separated the two germline ends. CDR3 DNA: TGTGCCAGCAGTGGGAAGTTGAGTCAGCCCCAGCATTTT. Protein: CASSGKLSQPQHF.

The table lists this clonotype with a few counts. The V and J genes are TRBV5-1 and TRBJ2-5, with TRBD1 matching 10 bases. V lost 4 bases to trimming and J lost 5 bases; unmatched junction nucleotides: 11. The CDR3 length is 16 residues. Germline V gene lookup returns CDR1 SGHRS and CDR2 YFSETQ. The CDR3: CASSLGRTGGIETQYF. The DNA for the CDR3 is TGCGCCAGCAGCCTCGGGCGGACAGGGGGTATCGAGACCCAGTACTTC.

The chain has TRBV25-1 and TRBJ2-2; D uncertain. V lost 7 bases and J 6 bases, leaving 15 bases between the germline ends. Germline V gene data show CDR1 as MGHDK and CDR2 as SYGVNS. This CDR3 contains 14 residues. This CDR3 is CASTETHASGELFF. The CDR3, as DNA: TGTGCCAGCACTGAGACTCACGCCTCCGGGGAGCTGTTTTTT.

The rearrangement links TRBV11-1 to TRBJ2-7, with 10 positions matching TRBD2. The CDR3 is 14 residues long. Per the germline V gene, CDR1 is SGHAT and CDR2 is FQDESV (reference sequence). The CDR3 DNA is TGTGCTAAGACTCTAGCGGGAGCTTACTACGAGCAGTACTTC. Translation gives CAKTLAGAYYEQYF.

This clonotype was detected a few times. The chain recombines TRBV20-1 with TRBJ2-6; D is ambiguous. This CDR3 region has 14 residues. CDR1 is DFQATT and CDR2 is SNEGSKA in the germline V gene (reference sequence). The V gene lost 1 base and the J gene lost 2 bases, with 6 bases spanning the gap. DNA for the CDR3: TGCAGTGCTAGAGTGGATGCTGGGGCCAACGTCCTGACTTTC. Translated: CSARVDAGANVLTF.

This clonotype was counted ten times or more. The gene calls are TRBV10-3 and TRBJ2-5, with D hard to call. This CDR3 region has 16 residues. The V end was cut by 0 bases, the J end by 0 bases, with 11 bases between. The germline CDR1 and CDR2 sequences are ENHRY and SYGVKD. The CDR3 coding sequence is TGTGCCATCAGTGAGTCTAAGGTTTTGGACCAAGAGACCCAGTACTTC. This translates into CAISESKVLDQETQYF.

In its sample, this clonotype was seen a few times. V gene TRBV20-1 combines with J gene TRBJ2-7; D is possibly TRBD2 (6 bases). The germline V and J ends were trimmed by 4 bases and 1 base, with 11 bases remaining between them. Germline CDR1 DFQATT, CDR2 SNEGSKA (reference sequence). CDR3 length equals 13 residues. CDR3 in amino acids: CSATAGFSYEQYF. The CDR3 DNA reads as TGCAGTGCTACAGCGGGTTTTTCCTACGAGCAGTACTTC.

The chain has TRBV2 and TRBJ1-2; a weak D match, TRBD1 (5 bases). Trimming took 6 bases from V and 0 from J, leaving 11 bases between them. This CDR3 has 14 amino acids. Germline V CDR1 and CDR2: SNHLY, FYNNEI. The CDR3 loop is CASRSRASNYGYTF. DNA of the CDR3: TGTGCCAGCAGATCCAGGGCCTCTAACTATGGCTACACCTTC.

V usage is TRBV20-1 and J usage is TRBJ2-7; maybe TRBD2 (7 bases). The CDR3 contains 13 residues. Germline CDR1 and CDR2: DFQATT and SNEGSKA (reference sequence). The V end was cut by 6 bases, the J end by 5 bases, with 17 bases between. CDR3 nucleotide sequence: TGCAGTGCCCACGGGGGGCGCAGGGACGAGCAGTACTTC. It yields the protein CSAHGGRRDEQYF.

The V gene is TRBV7-9, the J gene TRBJ2-7; 10 bases are shared with TRBD2. The CDR3 has 18 amino acids. J lost 6 bases, V lost 5 bases, and 19 bases had no gene match. Germline CDR1 reads SEHNR; CDR2 reads FQNEAQ (reference sequence). The CDR3 nucleotides read TGTGCCAGCAGCACACAGGGAGGAAGCGGGGGGGCCTTCGGCGAGCAGTACTTC. Amino acid sequence: CASSTQGGSGGAFGEQYF.

With regard to this clonotype: Being one base from a much bigger clone, this may be a read error. The chain recombines TRBV11-2 with TRBJ1-5; D perhaps matches TRBD1 (5 bases). Germline CDR1 reads SGHAT; CDR2 reads FQNNGV. The CDR3 spans 13 residues. Trimming removed 9 bases from V and 6 bases from J, with 15 bases in between. The CDR3 reads CASSLGVLQPQHF. In DNA, the CDR3 is TGTGCCAGTAGTCTGGGGGTTCTTCAGCCCCAGCATTTT. The full variable domain, its missing parts supplied by reference TRBV11-2 and TRBJ1-5, is EAGVAQSPRYKIIEKRQSVAFWCNPISGHATLYWYQQILGQGPKLLIQFQNNGVVDDSQLPKDRFSAERLKGVDSTLKIQPAKLEDSAVYLCASSLGVLQPQHFGDGTRLSIL.

This clonotype was found many times. The chain uses TRBV29-1 and TRBJ1-3; the match to TRBD1 covers 7 bases. The CDR3 is 13 amino acids. V lost 7 bases to trimming and J lost 1 base; unmatched junction nucleotides: 4. Germline V gives CDR1 SQVTM, CDR2 ANQGSEA. CDR3 region: CSALQGSGNTIYF. The CDR3 DNA follows: TGCAGCGCATTACAGGGGTCTGGAAACACCATATATTTT.